The 19 T cell receptor beta chains below all came from one sample that was sequenced in a study of shared clonotypes between healthy human individuals (dated by TCRdb to the early 2020s). CD8 naive samples were obtained by positive selection for CCR7 among CD45RO-negative cells, yielding a CD45RA+CCR7+ population from which TemRA cells were excluded. Libraries came from the immunoSEQ multiplex PCR assay. TCRdb carries this immuneACCESS record with in-frame sequences only. Its versions omit some clonotypes, under half of them owing to an unresolved V gene in the studies checked, with the rest unexplained. This sample has some 2,000,000 clones in its table, and 85% to 95% of those were observed once. The ten largest clonotypes hold 0.9% to 1.3% of the sample. The sequenced material came from naive CD8+ T cells sorted from blood. The intended sense of this specimen's cell subset or site label: CD45RA+CCR7+. The receptor source for this set is a man aged 18-30 years in good health.

Details on this clone: A much larger clone differs from this one at a single base, so this may be a read error. The chain employs TRBV4-3 and TRBJ1-5, with 8 bases that match TRBD1. The germline CDR1 and CDR2 sequences are LGHNA and YSLEER. Germline trimming cut 1 base from V and 5 bases from J; bases unmatched to any gene: 1. The CDR3 has 14 residues. The CDR3 DNA is TGCGCCAGCAGCCAAGGACAGGGGTATCAGCCCCAGCATTTT. Its translation: CASSQGQGYQPQHF.

V usage is TRBV6-1 and J usage is TRBJ2-1, with 9 bases matching TRBD2. V trimming: 4 bases; J trimming: 7 bases; junction bases outside the gene matches: 5. CDR1 and CDR2 from the germline V gene are MNHNS and SASEGT. This CDR3 region has 14 residues. The CDR3 nucleotides read TGTGCCAGCAGTGGGTCAGGACTAGCGAATGAGCAGTTCTTC. It translates to CASSGSGLANEQFF.

The chain recombines TRBV5-6 with TRBJ2-7; no firm D call. This CDR3 has 12 residues. From germline, CDR1 is SGHDT and CDR2 YYEEEE. V dropped 4 bases and J dropped 3 bases, with 8 bases sitting between them. CDR3 region: CASSLDFYEQYF. The CDR3 DNA follows: TGTGCCAGCAGCCTCGACTTCTACGAGCAGTACTTC.

V usage is TRBV2 and J usage is TRBJ1-1, with unresolved D. Looked up from germline, CDR1 is SNHLY and CDR2 is FYNNEI. The CDR3 length is 15 residues. V lost 0 bases and J 0 bases, leaving 8 bases between the germline ends. CDR3 nucleotides: TGTGCCAGCAGTGAAGCGCTTACCCTGAACACTGAAGCTTTCTTT. Translation gives CASSEALTLNTEAFF. Full variable domain (rest looked up from reference TRBV2 and TRBJ1-1): EPEVTQTPSHQVTQMGQEVILRCVPISNHLYFYWYRQILGQKVEFLVSFYNNEISEKSEIFDDQFSVERPDGSNFTLKIRSTKLEDSAMYFCASSEALTLNTEAFFGQGTRLTVV.

On this clone: Within the sample, other DNA sequences also encode this same CDR3. The chain recombines TRBV7-9 with TRBJ2-3; no firm D call. Per germline, CDR1 SEHNR and CDR2 FQNEAQ (reference sequence). The CDR3 consists of 12 residues. Trimming cost V 5 bases and J 5 bases, with 8 bases left between them. CDR3 DNA sequence: TGTGCCAGCAGCCCCCTCGGAGATACGCAGTATTTT. Protein: CASSPLGDTQYF.

The chain recombines TRBV18 with TRBJ2-3, with TRBD2 matching 8 bases. Trimming cost V 6 bases and J 3 bases; bases outside gene matches: 8. The CDR3 runs to 15 residues. CDR1 is KGHSH and CDR2 is LQKENI in the germline V gene. CDR3 nucleotides: TGTGCCAGCTCCCTTAGCGGGATGTGGACAGATACGCAGTATTTT. Encoded protein: CASSLSGMWTDTQYF.

The rearrangement links TRBV19 to TRBJ2-5; no clear D. Germline CDR1 is LNHDA and CDR2 is SQIVND (reference sequence). The CDR3 length is 15 residues. V shed 0 bases and J shed 9 bases, with 17 bases lying between them. CDR3 residues: CASSIDIQLHRAQYF. The CDR3 coding sequence is TGTGCCAGTAGTATAGACATTCAGCTCCATCGGGCCCAGTACTTC. The variable domain in full, completed from reference TRBV19 and TRBJ2-5, reads DGGITQSPKYLFRKEGQNVTLSCEQNLNHDAMYWYRQDPGQGLRLIYYSQIVNDFQKGDIAEGYSVSREKKESFPLTVTSAQKNPTAFYLCASSIDIQLHRAQYFGPGTRLLVL.

This chain links TRBV5-1 with TRBJ2-5, with D unclear. This CDR3 contains 14 residues. Germline CDR1 is SGHRS and CDR2 is YFSETQ. Deletions cut 1 base from V and 2 bases from J, with 9 bases between. In DNA form, the CDR3 reads TGCGCCAGCAGCTTGCAGTCAGGACAAGAGACCCAGTACTTC. Encoded protein: CASSLQSGQETQYF.

Points on this clone: The same CDR3 can be traced to other DNA sequences in this sample. The J gene is TRBJ2-7, the V gene TRBV19; 9 bases are shared with TRBD1. The germline gives CDR1 LNHDA, CDR2 SQIVND (reference sequence). Unmatched junction bases numbered 7, after V lost 6 bases and J lost 4 bases. The CDR3 runs to 14 residues. The CDR3 loop is CASSLTGGSYEQYF. As DNA, the CDR3 is TGTGCCAGTAGCTTGACAGGGGGGTCTTACGAGCAGTACTTC.

This clone has only one observation. The V gene is TRBV30, the J gene TRBJ2-7; D might be TRBD1 (7 bases). CDR3 length: 12 amino acids. Germline V lookup: CDR1 GTSNPN, CDR2 SVGIG (reference sequence). Trimming pared 2 bases from V and 5 bases from J, leaving 10 bases between. CDR3 sequence (DNA): TGTGCCTGGAGTCCAGGGGGGCACGAGCAGTACTTC. Translation: CAWSPGGHEQYF.

This clone was seen just once. The chain is built from TRBV5-4 and TRBJ2-7; D unresolved. Trimming took off 1 base at V and 5 bases at J, with 7 bases between the two ends. Germline CDR1 and CDR2: SGHNT and YYREEE (reference sequence). This CDR3 region has 12 residues. This CDR3 reads CASSLQLHEQYF. The CDR3 DNA sequence: TGTGCCAGCAGCTTGCAGCTCCACGAGCAGTACTTC.

The V and J genes are TRBV27 and TRBJ2-1, with 7 nucleotides matching TRBD2. J gave up 4 bases and V 2 bases, and 8 bases lay outside the gene matches. This CDR3 is 16 amino acids long. The germline V gene has CDR1 MNHEY and CDR2 SMNVEV (reference sequence). In DNA form, the CDR3 reads TGTGCCAGCAGTTTAGACGGGAGGCCTTCATACAATGAGCAGTTCTTC. This sequence encodes CASSLDGRPSYNEQFF.

V usage is TRBV28 and J usage is TRBJ2-7; D is ambiguous. The CDR3 totals 13 residues. Germline loops: CDR1 MDHEN, CDR2 SYDVKM. V gave up 7 bases and J gave up 4 bases, with 14 bases separating them. The CDR3 is CASKRSSGYEQYF. The CDR3, as DNA: TGTGCCAGCAAGCGTTCATCTGGATACGAGCAGTACTTC.

This chain connects TRBV4-3 to TRBJ2-3, with 8 bases that match TRBD2. Looked up from germline, CDR1 is LGHNA and CDR2 is YSLEER. V lost 0 bases to trimming and J lost 4 bases; unmatched junction nucleotides: 9. The CDR3 sequence is 17 residues long. The CDR3 loop is CASSQDRSGRPPDTQYF. CDR3 in DNA: TGCGCCAGCAGCCAAGATAGGAGCGGGAGACCCCCAGATACGCAGTATTTT.

As concerns this clone: Other nucleotide sequences from this sample produce the same CDR3. The rearrangement links TRBV9 to TRBJ2-1, with D possibly matching TRBD1 (6 bases). Trimming removed 0 bases from V and 2 bases from J, with 9 bases in between. Germline V gene lookup returns CDR1 SGDLS and CDR2 YYNGEE. The CDR3 sequence is 15 residues long. CDR3 nucleotides: TGTGCCAGCAGCGTAGAGGGGGTACCCTACAATGAGCAGTTCTTC. Translation: CASSVEGVPYNEQFF.

The CDR3, as DNA: TGTGCCAGCAGCTCAGACCGATGGGGGGGTAACTATGGCTACACCTTC. This gives the protein CASSSDRWGGNYGYTF. V and J are TRBV5-8 and TRBJ1-2; D possibly corresponds to TRBD1 (5 bases). The CDR3 runs to 16 residues. In germline, CDR1 is SGHTS, CDR2 YDEGEE. V was pared by 3 bases and J by 1 base, with 16 bases between.

The rearrangement uses TRBV7-8 and TRBJ2-3; 9 bases agree with TRBD1. There are 18 residues in the CDR3. The V gene's germline CDR1 is SGHVS and CDR2 FQNEAQ. With 3 bases clipped from V and 1 base from J, the junction kept 11 bases outside the gene matches. For the CDR3, the DNA is TGTGCCAGCAGCTTCTCCCCTCCGCGGGACAGGGGCACAGATACGCAGTATTTT. It yields the protein CASSFSPPRDRGTDTQYF.

The J gene is TRBJ2-1, the V gene TRBV5-1, with a weak D call TRBD2 (6 bases). Trimming took off 0 bases at V and 3 bases at J, with 10 bases between the two ends. Germline V gives CDR1 SGHRS, CDR2 YFSETQ. The CDR3 is made up of 15 amino acids. The chain's CDR3 is CASSLDGGYYNEQFF. Here the CDR3 DNA reads TGCGCCAGCAGCTTGGACGGGGGATACTACAATGAGCAGTTCTTC.

The rearrangement joins TRBV7-9 to TRBJ2-1; D may correspond to TRBD1 or TRBD2 (5 bases each). V lost 3 bases to trimming and J lost 6 bases, with 12 bases between them. Germline-derived CDR1 and CDR2 are SEHNR and FQNEAQ (reference sequence). The CDR3 consists of 14 residues. This chain's CDR3 is CASSLGPTPNEQFF. As DNA, the CDR3 is TGTGCCAGCAGCTTGGGACCGACCCCCAATGAGCAGTTCTTC.